This is a list of T cell receptor beta chains from one sample in a study of T cells in Graves' hyperthyroidism and ophthalmopathy. TCRdb called the multiplex PCR reads again in MiXCR, with one record for every CDR3 protein. The sample holds hundreds of thousands of distinct CDR3 sequences, approximately 40% seen once. The material sequenced was blood. The receptor set was obtained from a woman in her thirties or forties with Graves' hyperthyroidism. Each CDR3 is given with its conserved first and last residue. The order of the fields is D gene, clone size, J gene, V gene, CDR3 protein. The D gene is left open where the match is weak. Where a row states a size, it is once, few, many or the class of an expanded clone; other rows omit it.

>TRBD2|NA|TRBJ2-3|TRBV20-1
CSAPPGLAVQSGTDTQYF
>NA|NA|TRBJ1-1|TRBV7-9
CASSLGIAGF
>NA|few|TRBJ2-2|TRBV7-3
CASSLIPSRTAGELFF
>NA|many|TRBJ1-1|TRBV29-1
CSVVGVTTEAFF
>NA|NA|TRBJ1-6|TRBV6-5
CASTPGVGAGSPLHF
>TRBD1|NA|TRBJ1-2|TRBV15
CATSSLETGGNGYTF
>NA|NA|TRBJ2-5|TRBV20-1
CSVERETGKETQYF
>NA|NA|TRBJ1-3|TRBV4-2
CASRETQSSGNTIYF
>NA|few|TRBJ1-2|TRBV20-1
CSARQEKNYGYTF
>NA|NA|TRBJ1-2|TRBV4-3
CASSQNREGGKLRYGYTF
>NA|NA|TRBJ1-4|TRBV6-5
CASSYSKAAARYGEKLFF
>NA|few|TRBJ1-4|TRBV19
CASSMTATNEKLFF
>NA|few|TRBJ1-2|TRBV11-2
CASSLTGATPQAYF
>NA|many|TRBJ1-1|TRBV10-1
CASSDRSAAEAFF
>NA|NA|TRBJ1-2|TRBV4-1
CASSQEEINYGYTF
>NA|many|TRBJ1-5|TRBV5-5
CASSSGGLYSNQPQHF
>NA|few|TRBJ1-1|TRBV12-3/TRBV12-4
CASSFPGRNTEAFF
>NA|many|TRBJ1-1|TRBV2
CASMMTGRSLRNTEAFF
>NA|many|TRBJ2-6|TRBV5-1
CASSFGDTNVLTF
>TRBD1|many|TRBJ1-1|TRBV10-3
CAISESTGKPSSGRTEAFF
>NA|many|TRBJ1-1|TRBV2
CASSTTDLNTEAFF
>NA|many|TRBJ1-1|TRBV6-5
CASSQPWNTEAFF
>NA|NA|TRBJ1-5|TRBV7-8
CASSSEDTSNQPQHF
>NA|many|TRBJ2-5|TRBV20-1
CSLRPGQETQYF
>NA|few|TRBJ2-5|TRBV20-1
CSARVGGKETQYF
>NA|NA|TRBJ1-3|TRBV6-1
CASSRPTGSGNTIYF
>NA|many|TRBJ2-7|TRBV25-1
CASSGWAGEYEQYF
>TRBD2|NA|TRBJ2-7|TRBV3-1
CASSQGAGGGYEQYF
>NA|few|TRBJ2-2|TRBV5-1
CASSPRRALQDTGELFF
>NA|NA|TRBJ1-5|TRBV21-1
CASSKVDKTPYSNQPQHF
>NA|many|TRBJ1-2|TRBV19
CASSRQENYGYTF
>TRBD2|many|TRBJ2-7|TRBV20-1
CSATLTSGSSYEQYF
>TRBD1|NA|TRBJ1-4|TRBV4-2
CASETGGGEELFF
>TRBD2|NA|TRBJ2-7|TRBV10-3
CAISEGTSGVLQQYF
>NA|many|TRBJ1-5|TRBV28
CASSFSAQPQHF
>NA|many|TRBJ1-4|TRBV4-3
CASSHLRGAINEKLFF
>TRBD2|NA|TRBJ2-5|TRBV20-1
CSARGLLAGRDVETQYF
>NA|many|TRBJ1-1|TRBV2
CASSAGKMNTEAFF
>NA|few|TRBJ1-5|TRBV27
CASSLVGSQPQHF
>NA|many|TRBJ2-5|TRBV7-2
CASSFPLWAQYF
>NA|NA|TRBJ1-1|TRBV12-3/TRBV12-4
CASTQEGTGLGTEAFF
>NA|once|TRBJ1-2|TRBV14
CASSRGWIAYTF
>NA|many|TRBJ1-1|TRBV2
CASSGREARNTEAFF
>TRBD2|few|TRBJ2-7|TRBV5-1
CASSGTSGRIRSQYF
>NA|NA|TRBJ1-1|TRBV29-1
CSVEPRERGEAFF
>TRBD2|NA|TRBJ2-7|TRBV29-1
CSSYGAGGRNEQYF
>NA|many|TRBJ1-6|TRBV7-9
CASRSPGTGRDSPLHF
>NA|many|TRBJ1-1|TRBV4-3
CASSPQEGTEAFF
>NA|few|TRBJ1-3|TRBV5-6
CASSLDDYDSGNTIYF
>TRBD2|NA|TRBJ2-6|TRBV10-3
CASREAWRTSPSGANVLTF
>TRBD1|many|TRBJ1-3|TRBV7-9
CASSALGTDGNTIYF
>NA|NA|TRBJ1-1|TRBV5-6
CASSLFWERDMNTEAFF
>TRBD1|many|TRBJ1-2|TRBV19
CASVKGQDNGYTF